The present entry profiles one T cell receptor (beta chain) with its context. The antigen is undetermined. Through a sample-barcoded 5' primer and a J-beta primer mix, a second PCR was run for roughly 7 to 11 cycles. TCRdb redid the calling of the 5' RACE reads with MiXCR, one entry per CDR3 protein. The sample lists some 1.5 million distinct CDR3 sequences; roughly 27% were seen once. This sample was included in a study of blood T cells in healthy people across ages. Whole-study findings and limits: It was found that TCR beta diversity correlated strongly with the percentage of naive T cells.

Trimming stripped 4 bases from V and 10 bases from J, with 13 bases between. This CDR3 contains 12 residues. The germline V gene encodes CDR1 SEHNR and CDR2 FQNEAQ (reference sequence). This rearrangement joins TRBV7-9 to TRBJ1-1; D remains unclear. The TCR sequence derives from a woman younger than 45 in good health. Material for sequencing was blood. In DNA, the CDR3 is TGTGCCAGCAGCTCTGGAGGTGCCGGAGCTTTCTTT. Its protein product is CASSSGGAGAFF.